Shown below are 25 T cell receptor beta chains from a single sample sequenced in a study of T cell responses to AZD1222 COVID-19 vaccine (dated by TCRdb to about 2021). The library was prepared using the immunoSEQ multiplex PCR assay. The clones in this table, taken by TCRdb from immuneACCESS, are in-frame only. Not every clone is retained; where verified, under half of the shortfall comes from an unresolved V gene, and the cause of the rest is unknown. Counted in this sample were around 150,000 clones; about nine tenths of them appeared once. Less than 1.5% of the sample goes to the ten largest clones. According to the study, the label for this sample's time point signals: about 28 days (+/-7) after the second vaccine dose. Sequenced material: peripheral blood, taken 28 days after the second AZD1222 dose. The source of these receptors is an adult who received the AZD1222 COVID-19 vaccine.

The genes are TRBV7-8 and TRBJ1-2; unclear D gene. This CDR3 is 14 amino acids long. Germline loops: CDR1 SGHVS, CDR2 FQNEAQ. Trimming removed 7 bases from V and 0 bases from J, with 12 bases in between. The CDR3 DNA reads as TGTGCCAGCACCCAAGCCCCTACTAACTATGGCTACACCTTC. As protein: CASTQAPTNYGYTF.

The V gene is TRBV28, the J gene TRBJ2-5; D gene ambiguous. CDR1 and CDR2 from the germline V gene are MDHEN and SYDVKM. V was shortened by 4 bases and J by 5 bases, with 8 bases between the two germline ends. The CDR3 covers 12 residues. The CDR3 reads CASSSIRETQYF. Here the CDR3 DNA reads TGTGCCAGCAGTTCTATCCGCGAGACCCAGTACTTC.

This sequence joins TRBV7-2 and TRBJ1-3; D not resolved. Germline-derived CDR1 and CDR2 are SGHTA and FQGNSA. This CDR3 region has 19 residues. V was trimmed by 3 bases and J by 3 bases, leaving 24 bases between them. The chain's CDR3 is CASSFLASQAIPGGNTIYF. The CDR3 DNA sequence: TGTGCCAGCAGCTTCCTGGCTTCGCAAGCGATTCCGGGTGGAAACACCATATATTTT.

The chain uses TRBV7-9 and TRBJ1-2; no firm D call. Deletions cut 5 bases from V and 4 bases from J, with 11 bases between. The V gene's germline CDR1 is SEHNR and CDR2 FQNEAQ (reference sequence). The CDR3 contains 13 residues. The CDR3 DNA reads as TGTGCCAGCAGCGCCTGGAATTCCTATGGCTACACCTTC. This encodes CASSAWNSYGYTF.

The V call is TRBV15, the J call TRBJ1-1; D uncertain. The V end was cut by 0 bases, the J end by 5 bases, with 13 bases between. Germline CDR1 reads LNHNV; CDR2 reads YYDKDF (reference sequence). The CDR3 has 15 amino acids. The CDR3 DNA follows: TGTGCCACCAGCAGAGATCATGGGTCGGGGACTGAAGCTTTCTTT. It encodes CATSRDHGSGTEAFF.

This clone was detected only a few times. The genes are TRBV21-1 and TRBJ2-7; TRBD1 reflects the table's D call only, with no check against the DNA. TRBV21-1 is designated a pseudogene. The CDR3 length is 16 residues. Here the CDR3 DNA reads TGTGCCAGCAGCAAAGGGTACCCAGGGACAGGGAACGAGCAGTACTTC. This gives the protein CASSKGYPGTGNEQYF.

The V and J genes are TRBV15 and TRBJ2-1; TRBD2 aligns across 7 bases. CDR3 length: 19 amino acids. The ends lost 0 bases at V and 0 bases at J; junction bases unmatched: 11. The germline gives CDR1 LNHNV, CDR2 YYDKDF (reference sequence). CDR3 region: CATSRESGRGWGSYNEQFF. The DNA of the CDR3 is TGTGCCACCAGCAGAGAGTCGGGGAGGGGTTGGGGCTCCTACAATGAGCAGTTCTTC. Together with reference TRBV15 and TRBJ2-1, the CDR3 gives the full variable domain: DAMVIQNPRYQVTQFGKPVTLSCSQTLNHNVMYWYQQKSSQAPKLLFHYYDKDFNNEADTPDNFQSRRPNTSFCFLDIRSPGLGDTAMYLCATSRESGRGWGSYNEQFFGPGTRLTVL.

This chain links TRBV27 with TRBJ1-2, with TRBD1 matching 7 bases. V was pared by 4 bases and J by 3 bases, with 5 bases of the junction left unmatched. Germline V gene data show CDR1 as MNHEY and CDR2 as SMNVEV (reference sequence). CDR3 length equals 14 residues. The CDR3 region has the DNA TGTGCCAGCAGTTCTATCGGGACAGACTATGGCTACACCTTC. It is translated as CASSSIGTDYGYTF.

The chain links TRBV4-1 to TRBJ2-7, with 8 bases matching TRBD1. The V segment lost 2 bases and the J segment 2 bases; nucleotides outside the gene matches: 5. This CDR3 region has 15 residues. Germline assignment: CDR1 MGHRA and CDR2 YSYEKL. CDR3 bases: TGCGCCAGCAGCCAATACGGACAGGGACCCTACGAGCAGTACTTC. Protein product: CASSQYGQGPYEQYF.

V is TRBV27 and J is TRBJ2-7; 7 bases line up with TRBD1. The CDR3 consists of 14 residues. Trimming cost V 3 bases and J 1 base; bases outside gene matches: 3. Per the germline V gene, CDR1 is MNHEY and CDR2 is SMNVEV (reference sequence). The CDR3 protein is CASSFTGESYEQYF. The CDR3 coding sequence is TGTGCCAGCAGTTTCACAGGGGAATCCTACGAGCAGTACTTC.

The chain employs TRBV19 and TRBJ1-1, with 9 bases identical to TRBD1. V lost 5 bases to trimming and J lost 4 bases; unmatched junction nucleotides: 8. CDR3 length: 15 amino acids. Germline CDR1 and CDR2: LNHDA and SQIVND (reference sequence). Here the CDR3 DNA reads TGTGCCAGTAGTGTACTTACAGGGGGCCCCACTGAAGCTTTCTTT. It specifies CASSVLTGGPTEAFF.

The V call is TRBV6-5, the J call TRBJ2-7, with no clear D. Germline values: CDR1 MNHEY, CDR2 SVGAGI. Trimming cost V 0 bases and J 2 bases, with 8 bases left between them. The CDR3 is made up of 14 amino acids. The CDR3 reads CASSYSIPPYEQYF. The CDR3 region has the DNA TGTGCCAGCAGTTACTCGATCCCCCCCTACGAGCAGTACTTC.

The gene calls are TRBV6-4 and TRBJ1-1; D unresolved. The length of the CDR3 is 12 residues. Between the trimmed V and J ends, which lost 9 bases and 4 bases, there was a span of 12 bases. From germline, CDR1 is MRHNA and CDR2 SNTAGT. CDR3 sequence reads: CARARVGTEAFF. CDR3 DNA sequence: TGTGCCAGGGCGCGAGTGGGCACTGAAGCTTTCTTT.

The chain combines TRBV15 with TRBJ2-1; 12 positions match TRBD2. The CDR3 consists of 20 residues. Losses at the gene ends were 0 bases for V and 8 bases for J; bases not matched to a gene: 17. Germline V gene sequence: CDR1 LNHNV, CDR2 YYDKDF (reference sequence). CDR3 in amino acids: CATSRENLADWTSGKDEQFF. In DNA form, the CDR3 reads TGTGCCACCAGCAGAGAGAACCTTGCTGATTGGACTAGCGGGAAGGATGAGCAGTTCTTC. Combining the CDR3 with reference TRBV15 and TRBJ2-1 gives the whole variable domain DAMVIQNPRYQVTQFGKPVTLSCSQTLNHNVMYWYQQKSSQAPKLLFHYYDKDFNNEADTPDNFQSRRPNTSFCFLDIRSPGLGDTAMYLCATSRENLADWTSGKDEQFFGPGTRLTVL.

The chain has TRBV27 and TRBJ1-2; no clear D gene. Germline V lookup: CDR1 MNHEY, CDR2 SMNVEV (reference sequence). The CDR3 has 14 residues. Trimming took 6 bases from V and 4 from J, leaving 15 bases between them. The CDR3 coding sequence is TGTGCCAGCAGGTCAAAGGGAACTGTCTATGGCTACACCTTC. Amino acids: CASRSKGTVYGYTF.

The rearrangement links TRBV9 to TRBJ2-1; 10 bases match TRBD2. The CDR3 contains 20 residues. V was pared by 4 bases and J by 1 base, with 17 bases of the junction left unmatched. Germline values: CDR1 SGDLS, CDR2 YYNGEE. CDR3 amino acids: CASSPGQGISGRGSYNEQFF. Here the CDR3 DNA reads TGTGCCAGCAGCCCAGGCCAGGGGATCAGCGGGAGGGGGTCCTACAATGAGCAGTTCTTC.

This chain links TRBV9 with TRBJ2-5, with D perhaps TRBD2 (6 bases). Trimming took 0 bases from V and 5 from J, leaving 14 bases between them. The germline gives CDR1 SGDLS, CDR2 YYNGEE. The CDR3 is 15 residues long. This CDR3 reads CASSVEGLTMETQYF. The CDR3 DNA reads TGTGCCAGCAGCGTAGAGGGACTGACGATGGAGACCCAGTACTTC.

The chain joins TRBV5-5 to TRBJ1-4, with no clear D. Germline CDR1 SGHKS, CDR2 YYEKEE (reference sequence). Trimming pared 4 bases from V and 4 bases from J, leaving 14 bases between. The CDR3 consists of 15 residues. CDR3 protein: CASSRMEVLNEKLFF. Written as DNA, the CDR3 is TGTGCCAGCAGCAGAATGGAGGTACTTAATGAAAAACTGTTTTTT.

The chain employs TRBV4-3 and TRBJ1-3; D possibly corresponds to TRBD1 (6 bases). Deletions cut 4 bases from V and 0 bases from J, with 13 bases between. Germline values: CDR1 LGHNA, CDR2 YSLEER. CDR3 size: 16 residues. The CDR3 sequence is CASSPSPRGSGNTIYF. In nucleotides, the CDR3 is TGCGCCAGCAGCCCCAGCCCCAGGGGCTCTGGAAACACCATATATTTT.

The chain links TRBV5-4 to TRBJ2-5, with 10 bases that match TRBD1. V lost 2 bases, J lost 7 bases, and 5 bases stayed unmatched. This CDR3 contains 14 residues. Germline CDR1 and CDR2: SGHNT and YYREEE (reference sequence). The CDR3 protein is CASSFGQGDSTQYF. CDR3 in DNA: TGTGCCAGCAGCTTCGGACAGGGGGATTCGACCCAGTACTTC.

The CDR3 loop reads CASSWTTEMSSYEQYF. CDR3 nucleotides: TGTGCCAGCAGTTGGACCACAGAGATGAGCTCCTACGAGCAGTACTTC. The rearrangement uses TRBV27 and TRBJ2-7; D unclear. V was shortened by 4 bases and J by 0 bases, with 16 bases between the two germline ends. Germline lookup yields CDR1 MNHEY and CDR2 SMNVEV (reference sequence). This CDR3 region has 16 residues.

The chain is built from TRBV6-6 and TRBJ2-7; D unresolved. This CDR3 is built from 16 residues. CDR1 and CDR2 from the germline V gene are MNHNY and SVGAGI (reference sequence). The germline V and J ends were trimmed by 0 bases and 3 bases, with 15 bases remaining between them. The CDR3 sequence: CASSYSSRAVDYEQYF. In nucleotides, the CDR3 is TGTGCCAGCAGTTACTCGAGTAGAGCAGTAGACTACGAGCAGTACTTC.

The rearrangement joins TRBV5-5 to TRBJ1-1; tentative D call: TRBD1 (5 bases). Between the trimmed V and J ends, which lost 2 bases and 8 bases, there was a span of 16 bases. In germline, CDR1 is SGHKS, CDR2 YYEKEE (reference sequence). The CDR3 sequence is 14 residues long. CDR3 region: CASSLGRTGGEAFF. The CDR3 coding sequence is TGTGCCAGCAGCTTAGGGCGGACCGGGGGAGAAGCTTTCTTT.

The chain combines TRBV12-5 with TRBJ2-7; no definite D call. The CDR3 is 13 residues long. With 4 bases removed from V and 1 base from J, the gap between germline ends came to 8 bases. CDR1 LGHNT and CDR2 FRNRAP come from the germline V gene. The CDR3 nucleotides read TGTGCTAGTGGTTCCGGGCATTCCTACGAGCAGTACTTC. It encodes CASGSGHSYEQYF.

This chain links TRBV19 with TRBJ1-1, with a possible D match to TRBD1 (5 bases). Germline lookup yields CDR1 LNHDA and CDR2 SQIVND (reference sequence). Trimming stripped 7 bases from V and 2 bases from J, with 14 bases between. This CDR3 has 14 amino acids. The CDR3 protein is CASNVVGLNTEAFF. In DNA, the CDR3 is TGTGCCAGTAATGTGGTGGGGCTAAACACTGAAGCTTTCTTT.